The clone carrying this T cell receptor (beta chain) has only a few counts. The sample originates from a study of identical twins. Unique molecular identifiers were present on the cDNA, which also gained a universal primer site by template switching. TCRdb re-called the 5' RACE reads through MiXCR, storing one row per CDR3 protein. The sample has approximately 500,000 distinct CDR3 sequences, around 24% seen once. The CDR3 has 15 amino acids. CDR1 is SGHNT and CDR2 is YYREEE in the germline V gene (reference sequence). V gave up 9 bases and J gave up 4 bases; unmatched junction bases: 13. These data also formed part of another study, on T cells expressing NK-cell markers. As reported in that work: The authors sequenced eight donors, of whom seven were HCMV-seropositive and one was seronegative. Topping the CD3+CD56-NKG2C+ fraction as well were these clonotypes, in a handful of donors.

The sequence derives from a woman under 30 in good health. The sequenced material came from CD4+ T cells sorted from blood. The J gene is TRBJ2-5, the V gene TRBV5-4; 9 bases map to TRBD2. As DNA, the CDR3 is TGTGCCACCGGGTCGGCTAGCGGGGCCCCAGAGACCCAGTACTTC. Translated, it gives CATGSASGAPETQYF.